These 8 T cell receptor beta chains were sequenced from one sample in a study of shared clonotypes between healthy human individuals. Sequenced by immunoSEQ multiplex PCR; TCRdb stores in-frame clones only, minus some. The data hold 2.3 million or so clones, with approximately 93% observed a single time. Sequenced material: naive CD4+ T cells from PBMCs. Subset described: CD45RA+ positively selected. The receptor source for this set is a man between 18 and 35 years old in good health. Some clones in this sample may be carry-over from other donors' samples.

The chain combines TRBV12-1 with TRBJ2-7; no DNA check was done on the table's D call, TRBD2. TRBV12-1 corresponds to a pseudogene. This CDR3 has 15 amino acids. In DNA form, the CDR3 reads TGTGCCAGCAGCTTGATTTGGCGGGAGCTTCTGGGGCAGTACTTC. The encoded protein is CASSLIWRELLGQYF.

The gene calls are TRBV19 and TRBJ2-7, with D possibly being TRBD1 (6 bases). The CDR3 has 17 residues. CDR1 is LNHDA, CDR2 SQIVND, per germline (reference sequence). The V end lost 1 base, the J end lost 2 bases, and 18 bases lay between the germline ends. CDR3 protein: CASSIVSSNPGAYEQYF. DNA of the CDR3: TGTGCCAGTAGTATAGTGTCGAGTAACCCAGGGGCCTACGAGCAGTACTTC.

This clone was observed a single time. The rearrangement joins TRBV7-2 to TRBJ1-5; tentatively, D is TRBD1 (5 bases). V gave up 3 bases and J gave up 3 bases, with 9 bases separating them. CDR3 length equals 14 residues. Germline CDR1 SGHTA, CDR2 FQGNSA. The CDR3 region has the DNA TGTGCCAGCAGCTTCCGGGGACCCAATCAGCCCCAGCATTTT. This encodes CASSFRGPNQPQHF.

The sample holds one count of this clone. V gene TRBV25-1 combines with J gene TRBJ2-1; 7 bases align to TRBD2. The germline V gene has CDR1 MGHDK and CDR2 SYGVNS. The CDR3 runs 16 residues. Trimming cost V 5 bases and J 13 bases; bases outside gene matches: 20. CDR3 coding DNA: TGTGCCAGCAGTCTAGGCGGTGGCGGGAGTCAGGTTGCCCAGTTCTTC. It specifies CASSLGGGGSQVAQFF.

This chain connects TRBV11-1 to TRBJ1-1; D is unresolved. The CDR3 is made up of 13 amino acids. Germline V gene data show CDR1 as SGHAT and CDR2 as FQDESV (reference sequence). The ends were cut back, 5 bases at V and 1 base at J, with 8 bases in the middle. The CDR3 nucleotides read TGTGCCAGCAGCATTAGGACGAACACTGAAGCTTTCTTT. Residues: CASSIRTNTEAFF.

The chain is built from TRBV28 and TRBJ2-2; 9 bases line up with TRBD1. The germline CDR1 and CDR2 sequences are MDHEN and SYDVKM. The CDR3 contains 15 residues. The ends lost 7 bases at V and 5 bases at J; junction bases unmatched: 8. The CDR3 region has the DNA TGTGCCAGCAAGCTGACAGGGGGACGGACCGGGGAGCTGTTTTTT. Encoded protein: CASKLTGGRTGELFF.

The rearrangement joins TRBV7-3 to TRBJ1-2, with a tentative D call TRBD1 (6 bases). Per the germline V gene, CDR1 is SGHTA and CDR2 is FQGTGA. There are 15 residues in the CDR3. V lost 2 bases and J 5 bases, leaving 15 bases between the germline ends. CDR3 sequence: CASSLHRAPEYGYTF. The CDR3 bases are TGTGCCAGCAGCTTACACAGGGCCCCAGAATATGGCTACACCTTC.

The chain is built from TRBV6-4 and TRBJ1-5, with D unclear. The germline V gene encodes CDR1 MRHNA and CDR2 SNTAGT. The CDR3 runs to 20 residues. Trimming took 0 bases from V and 2 from J, leaving 23 bases between them. The DNA of the CDR3 is TGTGCCAGCAGTGACTCGTCGCGACATTATCTCCGGCTGGGCAATCAGCCCCAGCATTTT. It specifies CASSDSSRHYLRLGNQPQHF.